This T cell receptor (beta chain) was identified during a study of cytotoxic CD8 clonotypes in ibrutinib-treated CLL. Libraries were prepared by immunoSEQ multiplex PCR; TCRdb keeps only in-frame clonotypes and omits some of them. The sample shows about 58,000 clones, about 65% of them seen only once. CDR1 and CDR2 from the germline V gene are SGHTA and FQGNSA. V lost 5 bases, J lost 1 base, and 14 bases lay in between. The CDR3 is made up of 15 amino acids. This chain connects TRBV7-2 to TRBJ1-1; D possibly corresponds to TRBD1 (6 bases). The material sequenced was PBMCs, taken after 12 months of ibrutinib treatment. This clonotype was obtained from a human donor with chronic lymphocytic leukemia. As DNA, the CDR3 is TGTGCCAGCAGCATAGGGGGGCTAGGGAACACTGAAGCTTTCTTT. This gives the protein CASSIGGLGNTEAFF. Full variable domain (missing parts from reference TRBV7-2 and TRBJ1-1): GAGVSQSPSNKVTEKGKDVELRCDPISGHTALYWYRQSLGQGLEFLIYFQGNSAPDKSGLPSDRFSAERTGGSVSTLTIQRTQQEDSAVYLCASSIGGLGNTEAFFGQGTRLTVV.